This paragraph reports one T cell receptor beta chain. The data derive from a study of patients and donors after allogeneic stem cell transplantation. TCRdb independently ran MiXCR on the RT-PCR reads; one entry per CDR3 protein. Here the sample spans roughly 960,000 distinct CDR3 sequences, approximately 18% being singletons. The CDR3 consists of 15 residues. Trimming pared 4 bases from V and 4 bases from J, leaving 16 bases between. The germline V gene encodes CDR1 LGHNA and CDR2 YNFKEQ. This TCR was sampled from a human donor who was either an allogeneic HSCT recipient or a stem cell or donor lymphocyte infusion donor (not recorded which). It is not recorded whose cells these are; they may come from a transplant donor. This chain connects TRBV4-2 to TRBJ1-2; D is ambiguous. The sequencing sample was made of blood, either unsorted or a sorted T cell fraction (not recorded which). In DNA, the CDR3 is TGTGCCAGCAGCCCAGGAGGCGAGAGGAGCTATGGCTACACCTTC. It yields the protein CASSPGGERSYGYTF.